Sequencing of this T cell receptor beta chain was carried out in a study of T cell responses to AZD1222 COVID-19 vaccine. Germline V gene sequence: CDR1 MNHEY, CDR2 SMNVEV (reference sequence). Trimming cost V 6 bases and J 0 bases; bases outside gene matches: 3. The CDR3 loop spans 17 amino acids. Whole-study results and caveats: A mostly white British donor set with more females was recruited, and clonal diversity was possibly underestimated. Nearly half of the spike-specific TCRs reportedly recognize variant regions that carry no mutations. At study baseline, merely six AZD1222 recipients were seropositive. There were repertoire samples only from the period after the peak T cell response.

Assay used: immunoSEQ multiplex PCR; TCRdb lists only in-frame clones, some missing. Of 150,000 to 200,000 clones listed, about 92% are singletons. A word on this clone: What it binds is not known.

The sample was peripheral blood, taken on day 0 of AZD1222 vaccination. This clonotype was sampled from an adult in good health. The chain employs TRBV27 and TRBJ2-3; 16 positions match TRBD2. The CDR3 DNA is TGTGCCAGCAGGGGACTAGCGGGGGGGATGAGCACAGATACGCAGTATTTT. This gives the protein CASRGLAGGMSTDTQYF.